The T cell receptor (beta chain) under discussion was sequenced for a study of T cell changes during pregnancy in multiple sclerosis. Assay used: immunoSEQ multiplex PCR; TCRdb lists only in-frame clones, some missing. The data hold about 40,000 clones, with more than 80% observed a single time. The CDR3 is made up of 14 amino acids. Germline assignment: CDR1 SGHVS and CDR2 FQNEAQ. V lost 5 bases to trimming and J lost 5 bases; unmatched junction nucleotides: 8. The J gene is TRBJ1-1, the V gene TRBV7-8, with TRBD1 matching 7 bases. The TCR originated in a female donor with multiple sclerosis, enrolled in a pregnancy study. Sequences were derived from peripheral blood, sampled before pregnancy. CDR3 in amino acids: CASSRPGGKTEAFF. The DNA for the CDR3 is TGTGCCAGCAGCCGCCCAGGGGGTAAAACTGAAGCTTTCTTT.